The 8 T cell receptor beta chains below were found in one sample sequenced in a study of technical replicates of blood from a few donors. This table comes from immunoSEQ multiplex PCR, and its TCRdb copy is limited to in-frame clones, with some not included. This table has 75,000 to 85,000 clones, 75% to 85% appearing once. Sequencing input: PBMCs. The receptors shown here come from a human donor in good health. Some clones in this sample may be carry-over from other donors' samples.

V gene TRBV6-1 combines with J gene TRBJ2-2, with a possible D match to TRBD1 (5 bases). V was trimmed by 7 bases and J by 1 base, leaving 10 bases between them. Germline V gene data show CDR1 as MNHNS and CDR2 as SASEGT. This CDR3 comprises 14 residues. The CDR3: CASKGPRNTGELFF. DNA of the CDR3: TGTGCCAGCAAGGGGCCCCGGAACACCGGGGAGCTGTTTTTT.

The CDR3 DNA sequence: TGTGCCAGCAGTTATCGACAGGGAGGTTCGGGTCAGCCCCAGCATTTT. Encoded protein: CASSYRQGGSGQPQHF. The chain links TRBV6-5 to TRBJ1-5, with TRBD1 matching 7 bases. This CDR3 has 16 amino acids. Germline assignment: CDR1 MNHEY and CDR2 SVGAGI. Trimming removed 3 bases from V and 6 bases from J; junction bases left unmatched: 11.

This sequence joins TRBV6-6 and TRBJ2-2, with unresolved D. The V gene's germline CDR1 is MNHNY and CDR2 SVGAGI (reference sequence). The CDR3 is 15 residues long. V dropped 2 bases and J dropped 4 bases, with 11 bases sitting between them. In DNA form, the CDR3 reads TGTGCCAGCAGTTACAAAGGTGGCGGCACCGGGGAGCTGTTTTTT. Residues: CASSYKGGGTGELFF.

This chain's CDR3 is CAWGGQGHYEQYF. The DNA for the CDR3 is TGTGCCTGGGGTGGACAGGGACACTACGAGCAGTACTTC. V is TRBV30 and J is TRBJ2-7; 8 positions match TRBD1. The V gene's germline CDR1 is GTSNPN and CDR2 SVGIG (reference sequence). V was clipped by 5 bases and J by 3 bases; unmatched bases: 6. This CDR3 is 13 amino acids long.

V and J are TRBV9 and TRBJ1-2; perhaps TRBD1 as D (5 bases). CDR3 length: 15 amino acids. Between the trimmed V and J ends, which lost 4 bases and 1 base, there was a span of 14 bases. Germline CDR1 and CDR2: SGDLS and YYNGEE. The CDR3 loop is CASSPSGQLNYGYTF. The CDR3 DNA reads as TGTGCCAGCAGCCCCTCCGGACAACTTAACTATGGCTACACCTTC.

The CDR3 DNA reads TGTGCCAGCAGCAACGGGGGGGCCAAGGCTAACTATGGCTACACCTTC. Its translation is CASSNGGAKANYGYTF. The V call is TRBV7-8, the J call TRBJ1-2; maybe TRBD1 (6 bases). Germline loops: CDR1 SGHVS, CDR2 FQNEAQ. V lost 5 bases and J lost 0, with 16 bases in between. The CDR3 is 16 residues long.

The chain combines TRBV6-1 with TRBJ2-2, with TRBD1 matching 7 bases. The CDR3 is 13 residues long. Losses at the gene ends were 4 bases for V and 9 bases for J; bases not matched to a gene: 5. Germline CDR1 is MNHNS and CDR2 is SASEGT. In DNA form, the CDR3 reads TGTGCCAGCAGTGGACAGGGAACATGGGAGCTGTTTTTT. This encodes CASSGQGTWELFF.

The chain is built from TRBV2 and TRBJ1-2; D not resolved. The V gene lost 6 bases and the J gene lost 4 bases, with 15 bases spanning the gap. From germline, CDR1 is SNHLY and CDR2 FYNNEI. This CDR3 has 14 amino acids. The CDR3 nucleotides read TGTGCCAGCAGGGATTATGACTTATTCTATGGCTACACCTTC. It translates to CASRDYDLFYGYTF.